This T cell receptor (beta chain) is from a study of blood T cell repertoires in COVID-19. Some clones are missing from TCRdb's copy, which holds only in-frame ones; the method was immunoSEQ multiplex PCR. The sample lists roughly 84,000 clones, 60% to 80% occurring once. CDR1 and CDR2 (germline): SGHAT, FQNNGV. The CDR3 totals 18 residues. The V segment lost 5 bases and the J segment 5 bases; nucleotides outside the gene matches: 17. The receptor was derived from a man aged 60 to 69 with COVID-19, enrolled during active disease. The chain has TRBV11-2 and TRBJ1-4, with 7 positions matching TRBD1. The sample comprised peripheral blood. The CDR3 protein is CASSPAEDTDRSNEKLFF. CDR3 coding DNA: TGTGCCAGCAGCCCAGCGGAAGATACGGACAGGTCAAATGAAAAACTGTTTTTT.